The 27 T cell receptor beta chains given below trace back to one sample, sequenced in a study of shared clonotypes between healthy human individuals (dated by TCRdb to the early 2020s). The library came from the immunoSEQ multiplex PCR assay. The table was pulled from immuneACCESS by TCRdb, which kept in-frame rearrangements only. Such tables lose some clones; where checked, under half of the loss comes from unresolved V genes, and the rest has no known cause. Counted in this sample were over 1.5 million clones; 95% to 99% of them appeared once. 0.4% to 0.55% of the sample belongs to the ten largest clones. The sample consisted of naive CD4+ T cells sorted from blood. The cell subset or site tag for this specimen amounts to: CD45RA+ positively selected. The receptors were sampled from a man aged 25-45 years in good health.

This clone came up once. V is TRBV7-2 and J is TRBJ2-7, with 14 bases matching TRBD2. The junction had 9 bases not matched to a gene; V was cut back by 1 base and J by 1 base. Germline V gives CDR1 SGHTA, CDR2 FQGNSA. The CDR3 is 19 residues long. CDR3 sequence: CASSLVGGLAGAGSYEQYF. The CDR3 DNA sequence: TGTGCCAGCAGCTTAGTGGGGGGACTAGCGGGAGCGGGATCCTACGAGCAGTACTTC.

The chain carries TRBV29-1 and TRBJ1-4; the D is unclear. V gave up 6 bases and J gave up 7 bases, with 15 bases separating them. The CDR3 has 13 amino acids. Looked up from germline, CDR1 is SQVTM and CDR2 is ANQGSEA. The CDR3 sequence is CSVGEHGSEKLFF. CDR3 coding DNA: TGCAGCGTCGGAGAACACGGAAGTGAAAAACTGTTTTTT.

A remark on this clone: Other DNA sequences in the sample encode the same CDR3. The rearrangement joins TRBV4-3 to TRBJ2-7, with D possibly being TRBD2 (6 bases). Germline V gene data show CDR1 as LGHNA and CDR2 as YSLEER. This CDR3 region has 13 residues. V lost 1 base and J 6 bases, leaving 10 bases between the germline ends. CDR3 nucleotides: TGCGCCAGCAGCCAAGCGGGGGTAGGCGAGCAGTACTTC. As protein: CASSQAGVGEQYF.

The chain links TRBV7-9 to TRBJ2-3; 7 bases fit TRBD1. This CDR3 spans 15 amino acids. Trimming removed 1 base from V and 3 bases from J; junction bases left unmatched: 4. The germline gives CDR1 SEHNR, CDR2 FQNEAQ (reference sequence). CDR3 region: CASSLGQGVTDTQYF. The CDR3 nucleotides are TGTGCCAGCAGCTTAGGACAGGGTGTTACAGATACGCAGTATTTT.

Comment on this clone: Additional DNA sequences in this sample encode the identical CDR3. The chain uses TRBV25-1 and TRBJ2-7, with 11 bases that match TRBD1. Germline loops: CDR1 MGHDK, CDR2 SYGVNS. There are 13 residues in the CDR3. J gave up 3 bases and V 6 bases, and 1 base lay outside the gene matches. CDR3 in amino acids: CASRGTGGYEQYF. The CDR3 DNA sequence: TGTGCCAGCAGGGGGACAGGGGGCTACGAGCAGTACTTC.

The chain links TRBV4-1 to TRBJ2-5; 8 bases line up with TRBD1. Per the germline V gene, CDR1 is MGHRA and CDR2 is YSYEKL. With V trimmed by 1 base and J by 5 bases, 6 bases remained unmatched. CDR3 length: 15 residues. CDR3 loop: CASSQAPGGGETQYF. DNA of the CDR3: TGCGCCAGCAGCCAAGCCCCAGGGGGCGGGGAGACCCAGTACTTC.

The chain recombines TRBV5-1 with TRBJ2-5; tentative D call: TRBD1 (6 bases). V was trimmed by 0 bases and J by 5 bases, leaving 17 bases between them. The CDR3 length is 16 residues. Per the germline V gene, CDR1 is SGHRS and CDR2 is YFSETQ. This chain's CDR3 is CASSLAPGDRWETQYF. The CDR3 bases are TGCGCCAGCAGCTTGGCGCCAGGGGATAGATGGGAGACCCAGTACTTC.

This clone was counted a single time. This chain connects TRBV6-5 to TRBJ2-1; no firm D call. Germline V gene data show CDR1 as MNHEY and CDR2 as SVGAGI. The CDR3 runs 15 residues. Trimming took off 6 bases at V and 0 bases at J, with 12 bases between the two ends. CDR3: CASSSQPFSYNEQFF. The CDR3 bases are TGTGCCAGCAGCTCACAGCCCTTCTCCTACAATGAGCAGTTCTTC.

The rearrangement uses TRBV7-2 and TRBJ2-4; D gene ambiguous. Per the germline V gene, CDR1 is SGHTA and CDR2 is FQGNSA. Trimming cost V 3 bases and J 0 bases, with 6 bases left between them. This CDR3 region has 14 residues. CDR3 loop: CASSLDVAKNIQYF. DNA of the CDR3: TGTGCCAGCAGCTTGGATGTAGCCAAAAACATTCAGTACTTC.

The rearrangement links TRBV6-1 to TRBJ1-2; tentative D call: TRBD1 (5 bases). CDR3 length: 13 residues. CDR1 MNHNS and CDR2 SASEGT come from the germline V gene. V was trimmed by 7 bases and J by 8 bases, leaving 17 bases between them. The CDR3 protein is CASNRRRDLGYTF. CDR3 in DNA: TGTGCCAGCAACCGAAGGAGGGACCTCGGCTACACCTTC.

The chain employs TRBV5-1 and TRBJ2-7; D possibly corresponds to TRBD2 (7 bases). The CDR3 contains 17 residues. The germline V and J ends were trimmed by 0 bases and 2 bases, with 18 bases remaining between them. From germline, CDR1 is SGHRS and CDR2 YFSETQ. CDR3 amino acids: CASSLARGGSVTYEQYF. The DNA of the CDR3 is TGCGCCAGCAGCTTGGCCAGGGGAGGGAGTGTTACCTACGAGCAGTACTTC.

As concerns this clone: One junction end disagrees with the germline gene, perhaps due to a read error. This chain links TRBV5-4 with TRBJ2-6; D not resolved. CDR1 and CDR2 (germline): SGHNT, YYREEE (reference sequence). The CDR3 has 17 amino acids. The CDR3 region is CASSGDVQTKSGQRPDF. The CDR3 coding sequence is TGTGCCAGCTCCGGCGACGTACAGACAAAGTCGGGCCAACGTCCTGACTTC.

The genes are TRBV27 and TRBJ2-1, with D perhaps matching TRBD1 or TRBD2 (5 bases each). This CDR3 spans 16 amino acids. Germline V gene sequence: CDR1 MNHEY, CDR2 SMNVEV (reference sequence). V lost 7 bases and J lost 5, with 21 bases in between. The CDR3 protein is CASKISLEGPHNEQFF. The CDR3 bases are TGTGCCAGCAAAATATCCCTAGAGGGACCCCACAATGAGCAGTTCTTC.

This clone appeared a single time. This chain joins TRBV18 and TRBJ1-2; 9 bases agree with TRBD1. The CDR3 is 16 amino acids. The V segment lost 3 bases and the J segment 3 bases; nucleotides outside the gene matches: 8. Germline V lookup: CDR1 KGHSH, CDR2 LQKENI. CDR3 amino acids: CASSPRTGAEDYGYTF. The CDR3 DNA reads as TGTGCCAGCTCACCTCGGACAGGGGCCGAGGACTATGGCTACACCTTC.

The J gene is TRBJ2-1, the V gene TRBV5-1, with D possibly being TRBD2 (5 bases). The length of the CDR3 is 17 residues. V shed 0 bases and J shed 0 bases, with 13 bases lying between them. CDR1 is SGHRS, CDR2 YFSETQ, per germline. This CDR3 reads CASSLAPVSGSYNEQFF. The CDR3 nucleotides are TGCGCCAGCAGCTTGGCCCCTGTCAGCGGCTCCTACAATGAGCAGTTCTTC.

J is TRBJ2-3 and V is TRBV5-6; D is possibly TRBD2 (6 bases). V was clipped by 3 bases and J by 15 bases, with 17 bases between them. This CDR3 comprises 12 residues. CDR1 is SGHDT, CDR2 YYEEEE, per germline. CDR3 in amino acids: CASSYRDFPCYF. The CDR3 DNA reads TGTGCCAGCAGCTACCGGGACTTTCCTTGTTATTTT.

This sequence joins TRBV19 and TRBJ1-4, with D possibly being TRBD1 (6 bases). The V end was cut by 3 bases, the J end by 8 bases, with 16 bases between. The CDR3 covers 15 residues. CDR1 is LNHDA, CDR2 SQIVND, per germline (reference sequence). CDR3 region: CASSISGVGGEKLFF. The CDR3 DNA reads TGTGCCAGTAGTATTTCAGGGGTTGGGGGCGAAAAACTGTTTTTT.

This chain uses TRBV28 with TRBJ2-7; 8 bases align to TRBD1. J was trimmed by 3 bases and V by 6 bases; bases with no gene match: 13. Per germline, CDR1 MDHEN and CDR2 SYDVKM. CDR3 length: 16 amino acids. CDR3 amino acids: CASSPHQGQGYYEQYF. Here the CDR3 DNA reads TGTGCCAGCAGCCCCCACCAAGGACAGGGTTACTACGAGCAGTACTTC.

About this clone: In the same sample, other DNA sequences code for this CDR3. J is TRBJ1-1 and V is TRBV7-8; no firm D call. The V end was cut by 1 base, the J end by 1 base, with 4 bases between. This CDR3 is built from 13 residues. Germline V gene sequence: CDR1 SGHVS, CDR2 FQNEAQ. The CDR3 DNA is TGTGCCAGCAGCTTAGGAAGGAACACTGAAGCTTTCTTT. This encodes CASSLGRNTEAFF.

The CDR3 DNA sequence: TGTGCCACCAGCAGAGATAACAGGGGGCGTCTCTACGAGCAGTACTTC. Amino acid sequence: CATSRDNRGRLYEQYF. V is TRBV15 and J is TRBJ2-7; TRBD1 matches 9 bases. This CDR3 is 16 amino acids long. Germline V gene data show CDR1 as LNHNV and CDR2 as YYDKDF (reference sequence). Trimming at V came to 0 bases and at J to 3 bases, leaving 6 bases not matched to a gene.

This chain links TRBV5-1 with TRBJ2-3; 9 positions agree with TRBD2. CDR1 is SGHRS, CDR2 YFSETQ, per germline. The CDR3 spans 16 residues. V dropped 1 base and J dropped 4; count of bases not matched to a gene: 7. The CDR3 nucleotides are TGCGCCAGCAGCTTGATTAGCGGGAGTCCCTCAGATACGCAGTATTTT. The encoded protein is CASSLISGSPSDTQYF.

CDR3 coding DNA: TGTGCCAGTAGTATCTCCCTGGGCCACTATGGCTACACCTTC. This encodes CASSISLGHYGYTF. This chain links TRBV19 with TRBJ1-2, with no clear D. Germline V gene sequence: CDR1 LNHDA, CDR2 SQIVND (reference sequence). Trimming took off 3 bases at V and 3 bases at J, with 11 bases between the two ends. This CDR3 is 14 amino acids long.

V usage is TRBV6-6 and J usage is TRBJ2-7; 7 nucleotides match TRBD1. The length of the CDR3 is 15 residues. Trimming took 7 bases from V and 5 from J; bases not matched to a gene: 14. Per germline, CDR1 MNHNY and CDR2 SVGAGI (reference sequence). The CDR3 region is CASTPRTGLNHEQYF. The CDR3 coding sequence is TGTGCCAGCACCCCAAGGACAGGTTTAAACCACGAGCAGTACTTC.

This clone was observed a single time. The J gene is TRBJ2-5, the V gene TRBV18; either TRBD1 or TRBD2 may fit D (5 bases each). The germline V gene has CDR1 KGHSH and CDR2 LQKENI. The V end lost 2 bases, the J end lost 1 base, and 11 bases lay between the germline ends. This CDR3 is built from 15 residues. CDR3 nucleotides: TGTGCCAGCTCACCATCCGGGGCTCTCCAAGAGACCCAGTACTTC. The encoded protein is CASSPSGALQETQYF.

The V and J genes are TRBV27 and TRBJ2-1, with D possibly being TRBD1 or TRBD2 (5 bases each). V lost 5 bases and J lost 2, with 16 bases in between. Germline loops: CDR1 MNHEY, CDR2 SMNVEV (reference sequence). This CDR3 has 16 amino acids. As DNA, the CDR3 is TGTGCCAGCAGTCCGTTGGGGGAGTCGGCCTACAATGAGCAGTTCTTC. As protein: CASSPLGESAYNEQFF.

This clone has a single count. This chain joins TRBV7-2 and TRBJ2-7; D is possibly TRBD1 or TRBD2 (5 bases each). The V gene's germline CDR1 is SGHTA and CDR2 FQGNSA. The CDR3 has 13 residues. V was cut by 5 bases and J by 7 bases, with 15 bases left in between. Here the CDR3 DNA reads TGTGCCAGCAGCCCGAGAGGGGTAGGGGAGCAGTACTTC. Encoded protein: CASSPRGVGEQYF.

The rearrangement links TRBV7-2 to TRBJ1-1; the D is unclear. CDR1 is SGHTA and CDR2 is FQGNSA in the germline V gene. This CDR3 contains 15 residues. V lost 0 bases and J 5 bases, leaving 13 bases between the germline ends. The CDR3 region is CASSLAGRFSTEAFF. The DNA of the CDR3 is TGTGCCAGCAGCTTAGCGGGCAGGTTTAGTACTGAAGCTTTCTTT.